This entry features one T cell receptor beta chain sequence. As yet, its antigen is unknown. This table comes from immunoSEQ multiplex PCR, and its TCRdb copy is limited to in-frame clones, with some not included. The table has approximately 110,000 clones, around 94% seen once. The data belong to a study of graft-versus-host responses after intestinal transplantation. Whole-study results and caveats: The highest levels of circulating GvH clones went along with early declines in HvG clones after transplant.

Germline V gene lookup returns CDR1 ENHRY and CDR2 SYGVKD. The CDR3 consists of 14 residues. The trim removed 5 bases at V and 2 bases at J, leaving 3 bases unmatched. The V gene is TRBV10-3, the J gene TRBJ1-5; TRBD1 agrees at 7 bases. The source of this sequence is a human donor who was the organ donor for an intestinal transplant. Sequenced here: unstimulated CD4+ T cells sorted from spleen or lymph node cells, sampled before transplant. CDR3 protein: CAISLGQGNQPQHF. Here the CDR3 DNA reads TGTGCCATCAGTTTAGGACAGGGCAATCAGCCCCAGCATTTT.